The present TCR beta chain was sequenced within a study of T cell responses to AZD1222 COVID-19 vaccine. V lost 8 bases, J lost 0 bases, and 14 bases lay in between. Germline V lookup: CDR1 SEHNR, CDR2 FQNEAQ (reference sequence). This CDR3 has 15 amino acids. With respect to this clone: The antigen is unknown.

General study findings and limits: Vaccination with two AZD1222 doses was followed by a rise in Spike-specific TCR breadth and depth. AZD1222 recipients seropositive at baseline numbered only 6 or 7.

Measured with immunoSEQ multiplex PCR; TCRdb has only the in-frame clones, and not every one. The sample shows more than 150,000 clones, less than 95% of them seen only once. The chain links TRBV7-9 to TRBJ2-1; D perhaps matches TRBD1 (6 bases). The sequence was collected from an adult in good health. The sequences come from peripheral blood, collected on day 0 of AZD1222 vaccination. The CDR3 DNA is TGTGCCAGCCGGTCAGGGGCCAGCTCCTACAATGAGCAGTTCTTC. It yields the protein CASRSGASSYNEQFF.